Listed here is a single TCR beta chain. The data were obtained in a study of blood T cell repertoires in COVID-19. This CDR3 has 14 residues. CDR1 is SNHLY and CDR2 is FYNNEI in the germline V gene. J lost 4 bases, V lost 8 bases, and 8 bases had no gene match. The repertoire was sequenced with immunoSEQ multiplex PCR; TCRdb's copy has only in-frame clones and lacks some. The sample carries some 120,000 clones, around 77% recorded once. The chain couples TRBV2 to TRBJ1-1, with 9 bases aligning to TRBD1. This receptor was obtained from a human donor in a cohort sampled during active COVID-19. The sample was peripheral blood. The CDR3 loop reads CASARDRAATEAFF. CDR3 DNA sequence: TGTGCCAGCGCCCGGGACAGGGCCGCCACTGAAGCTTTCTTT.